This entry features one TCR beta chain sequence. Its target is not known. TCRdb reprocessed the RT-PCR reads with MiXCR, giving one entry per CDR3 protein. The table lists roughly 570 distinct CDR3 sequences, over 65% of them singletons. The data were taken from a study of yellow fever vaccine responses in identical twins. Study-wide points: Twins' vaccine T cell responses were reported to seem partly convergent and partly personalized.

V lost 0 bases and J 3 bases, leaving 6 bases between the germline ends. The V gene's germline CDR1 is PRHDT and CDR2 FYEKMQ (reference sequence). The CDR3 spans 13 residues. The chain has TRBV13 and TRBJ2-7, with unresolved D. This receptor was taken from a female donor who received the yellow fever vaccine. The sample was T cells from blood (PBMCs), unsorted or a sorted subset (not recorded which), taken before or after yellow fever vaccination (not recorded which). CDR3 DNA sequence: TGTGCCAGCAGCTTAGGAGATAACTACGAGCAGTACTTC. Amino acids: CASSLGDNYEQYF.